This passage covers 22 T cell receptor beta chains from one sample sequenced in a study of blood T cell repertoires in COVID-19. The method was immunoSEQ multiplex PCR; TCRdb's version includes in-frame clones alone and lacks a portion of them. The sample holds fewer than 400,000 clones, roughly 87% seen once. The source material was PBMCs or T cells enriched from blood (not recorded which). Every receptor here comes from a young woman who had recovered from COVID-19.

The gene calls are TRBV5-1 and TRBJ2-2, with 9 bases that match TRBD2. Germline CDR1 and CDR2: SGHRS and YFSETQ. V shed 2 bases and J 4 bases; nucleotides not matched to a gene: 6. The CDR3 is 16 residues long. Here the CDR3 reads CASSFSGGDGTGELFF. The CDR3 DNA follows: TGCGCCAGCAGCTTTAGCGGGGGAGACGGCACCGGGGAGCTGTTTTTT.

This chain's CDR3 is CASNIGYEQYF. In DNA form, the CDR3 reads TGTGCCAGCAATATCGGCTACGAGCAGTACTTC. The chain couples TRBV28 to TRBJ2-7; D not resolved. CDR1 is MDHEN and CDR2 is SYDVKM in the germline V gene. V shed 7 bases and J shed 3 bases, with 7 bases lying between them. The CDR3 has 11 residues.

The chain combines TRBV7-8 with TRBJ2-3, with 10 bases identical to TRBD2. The CDR3 sequence is 14 residues long. J lost 6 bases, V lost 5 bases, and 5 bases had no gene match. Germline V gene sequence: CDR1 SGHVS, CDR2 FQNEAQ. The CDR3 bases are TGTGCCAGCAGCGCAACTAGCGGGACTGATACGCAGTATTTT. This sequence encodes CASSATSGTDTQYF.

This clone was recorded at least ten times. The rearrangement uses TRBV4-2 and TRBJ2-3; D is possibly TRBD1 (5 bases). With 0 bases removed from V and 4 bases from J, the gap between germline ends came to 14 bases. Germline lookup yields CDR1 LGHNA and CDR2 YNFKEQ. The CDR3 loop spans 16 amino acids. In nucleotides, the CDR3 is TGTGCCAGCAGCCAAGAGTGGCGACAGCTGGCAGATACGCAGTATTTT. It encodes CASSQEWRQLADTQYF.

V gene TRBV19 combines with J gene TRBJ2-2; TRBD1 matches 8 bases. The CDR3 totals 16 residues. The germline V gene encodes CDR1 LNHDA and CDR2 SQIVND (reference sequence). J gave up 3 bases and V 3 bases, and 6 bases lay outside the gene matches. The CDR3 sequence: CASSMGQGAYTGELFF. Written as DNA, the CDR3 is TGTGCCAGTAGTATGGGGCAGGGGGCTTACACCGGGGAGCTGTTTTTT.

The chain uses TRBV15 and TRBJ1-1, with TRBD1 as a possible D gene (5 bases). Germline CDR1 is LNHNV and CDR2 is YYDKDF (reference sequence). V gave up 2 bases and J gave up 2 bases, with 12 bases separating them. The CDR3 runs 15 residues. The CDR3 region is CATSRSPTGNTEAFF. The CDR3 nucleotides read TGTGCCACCAGCAGAAGTCCTACAGGAAACACTGAAGCTTTCTTT.

V usage is TRBV9 and J usage is TRBJ1-1; unclear D gene. Germline-derived CDR1 and CDR2 are SGDLS and YYNGEE. The CDR3 runs to 16 residues. V was pared by 0 bases and J by 4 bases, with 16 bases between. This CDR3 reads CASSVGPLGRGTEAFF. The CDR3 region has the DNA TGTGCCAGCAGCGTAGGGCCTTTGGGTCGAGGCACTGAAGCTTTCTTT. The full variable domain, completed using reference TRBV9 and TRBJ1-1, is DSGVTQTPKHLITATGQRVTLRCSPRSGDLSVYWYQQSLDQGLQFLIQYYNGEERAKGNILERFSAQQFPDLHSELNLSSLELGDSALYFCASSVGPLGRGTEAFFGQGTRLTVV.

This clone was counted between two and nine times. The CDR3, as DNA: TGTGCCAGCAGCTTAGGGGGCGGCGAGCAGTACTTC. Its translation is CASSLGGGEQYF. V usage is TRBV11-2 and J usage is TRBJ2-7; a weak D match, TRBD1 (5 bases). Trimming pared 1 base from V and 6 bases from J, leaving 7 bases between. This CDR3 has 12 residues. CDR1 SGHAT and CDR2 FQNNGV come from the germline V gene. Full variable domain (rest looked up from reference TRBV11-2 and TRBJ2-7): EAGVAQSPRYKIIEKRQSVAFWCNPISGHATLYWYQQILGQGPKLLIQFQNNGVVDDSQLPKDRFSAERLKGVDSTLKIQPAKLEDSAVYLCASSLGGGEQYFGPGTRLTVT.

This clone was observed once. V is TRBV4-3 and J is TRBJ1-4; the match to TRBD1 covers 9 bases. V lost 0 bases to trimming and J lost 9 bases; unmatched junction nucleotides: 17. The germline CDR1 and CDR2 sequences are LGHNA and YSLEER. This CDR3 region has 19 residues. CDR3 nucleotides: TGCGCCAGCAGCCAAGATTGGGACAGGGAGGCCTACACAGACCAAAAACTGTTTTTT. Translated, it gives CASSQDWDREAYTDQKLFF.

The V call is TRBV10-3, the J call TRBJ1-5; D not certain. Between the trimmed V and J ends, which lost 3 bases and 4 bases, there was a span of 10 bases. Germline V gives CDR1 ENHRY, CDR2 SYGVKD. The CDR3 spans 14 residues. The CDR3 sequence is CAISDPTWNQPQHF. The CDR3 nucleotides read TGTGCCATCAGTGACCCGACATGGAATCAGCCCCAGCATTTT.

This chain's CDR3 is CASSRTGVNTEAFF. The CDR3 region has the DNA TGTGCCAGCAGTAGGACAGGAGTGAACACTGAAGCTTTCTTT. The gene calls are TRBV6-5 and TRBJ1-1; 7 bases line up with TRBD1. The CDR3 totals 14 residues. Germline lookup yields CDR1 MNHEY and CDR2 SVGAGI. V trimming: 5 bases; J trimming: 0 bases; junction bases outside the gene matches: 3.

J is TRBJ2-7 and V is TRBV7-2; D gene uncertain. In germline, CDR1 is SGHTA, CDR2 FQGNSA. This CDR3 region has 15 residues. The ends were cut back, 5 bases at V and 3 bases at J, with 17 bases in the middle. DNA of the CDR3: TGTGCCAGCAGCCCGCGAGCTTACCCCCACTACGAGCAGTACTTC. Its translation: CASSPRAYPHYEQYF.

The count of this clone is one. V usage is TRBV6-2 or TRBV6-3 and J usage is TRBJ2-1; TRBD2 agrees at 11 bases. With V trimmed by 2 bases and J by 7 bases, 4 bases remained unmatched. The CDR3 covers 15 residues. Germline V gene data show CDR1 as MNHEY and CDR2 as SVGEGT. The CDR3 region is CASSYETSGINEQFF. CDR3 coding DNA: TGTGCCAGCAGTTACGAGACTAGCGGGATAAATGAGCAGTTCTTC.

V usage is TRBV4-1 and J usage is TRBJ1-4, with 9 bases aligning to TRBD1. Germline V gives CDR1 MGHRA, CDR2 YSYEKL. CDR3 size: 17 residues. After removal of 3 bases from V and 2 bases from J, the junction contained 7 bases not matched to a gene. The CDR3 protein is CASSHPDRGTTNEKLFF. DNA for the CDR3: TGCGCCAGCAGCCACCCGGACAGGGGAACGACTAATGAAAAACTGTTTTTT.

The table lists this clone with a few counts. The chain links TRBV10-3 to TRBJ1-1, with 9 bases fitting TRBD1. V lost 5 bases and J lost 3; bases outside the gene matches: 4. This CDR3 is built from 14 residues. Germline V gives CDR1 ENHRY, CDR2 SYGVKD. The chain's CDR3 is CAISLQGADTEAFF. The DNA of the CDR3 is TGTGCCATCAGTTTACAGGGGGCAGACACTGAAGCTTTCTTT.

The chain carries TRBV7-3 and TRBJ1-4; D unresolved. Per the germline V gene, CDR1 is SGHTA and CDR2 is FQGTGA. V gave up 4 bases and J gave up 7 bases, with 10 bases separating them. The CDR3 sequence is 13 residues long. The CDR3 coding sequence is TGTGCCAGCAGCTCGGTTCGAGGTGAAAAACTGTTTTTT. It yields the protein CASSSVRGEKLFF.

The chain has TRBV7-9 and TRBJ2-1; a possible D gene is TRBD1 (6 bases). The V end lost 5 bases, the J end lost 3 bases, and 26 bases lay between the germline ends. The CDR3 is 19 amino acids. Per germline, CDR1 SEHNR and CDR2 FQNEAQ (reference sequence). The CDR3 reads CASSQARGSYSFIYNEQFF. The DNA of the CDR3 is TGTGCCAGCAGCCAGGCTAGGGGGTCGTACTCGTTCATCTACAATGAGCAGTTCTTC.

The chain carries TRBV19 and TRBJ2-1; 15 bases align to TRBD2. Germline trimming cut 4 bases from V and 7 bases from J; bases unmatched to any gene: 5. CDR3 length: 16 amino acids. The germline CDR1 and CDR2 sequences are LNHDA and SQIVND (reference sequence). The CDR3 region is CASSTGLAGGLNEQFF. The CDR3 region has the DNA TGTGCCAGTAGTACCGGACTAGCGGGAGGGCTTAATGAGCAGTTCTTC.

The chain uses TRBV19 and TRBJ2-1, with 9 bases lining up with TRBD1. This CDR3 region has 15 residues. The junction had 10 bases not matched to a gene; V was cut back by 10 bases and J by 3 bases. Germline values: CDR1 LNHDA, CDR2 SQIVND (reference sequence). In nucleotides, the CDR3 is TGTGCCACCCGCTTGGGGACAGGGATCTACAATGAGCAGTTCTTC. Translated, it gives CATRLGTGIYNEQFF. Filled out from reference TRBV19 and TRBJ2-1, the complete variable domain reads DGGITQSPKYLFRKEGQNVTLSCEQNLNHDAMYWYRQDPGQGLRLIYYSQIVNDFQKGDIAEGYSVSREKKESFPLTVTSAQKNPTAFYLCATRLGTGIYNEQFFGPGTRLTVL.

The V call is TRBV6-5, the J call TRBJ2-1; 8 nucleotides align to TRBD2. This CDR3 is built from 15 residues. Germline CDR1 and CDR2: MNHEY and SVGAGI. V dropped 5 bases and J dropped 6; count of bases not matched to a gene: 9. CDR3 bases: TGTGCCAGCAGTCACATAGCGGGGAGGGGCAATGAGCAGTTCTTC. This gives the protein CASSHIAGRGNEQFF.

The rearrangement links TRBV27 to TRBJ2-3; 7 bases fit TRBD2. With 5 bases clipped from V and 1 base from J, the junction kept 9 bases outside the gene matches. From germline, CDR1 is MNHEY and CDR2 SMNVEV (reference sequence). The CDR3 has 16 amino acids. The CDR3 nucleotides are TGTGCCAGCAGTATGCGGGGGTTCCTGGGCACAGATACGCAGTATTTT. Its protein is CASSMRGFLGTDTQYF.

The chain links TRBV27 to TRBJ1-4; the D gene is possibly TRBD1 (5 bases). CDR3 length equals 14 residues. CDR1 and CDR2 from the germline V gene are MNHEY and SMNVEV (reference sequence). V was pared by 8 bases and J by 11 bases, with 21 bases between. CDR3: CASREGGGSSKLFF. CDR3 nucleotide sequence: TGTGCCAGCCGGGAAGGCGGGGGGAGTTCTAAACTGTTTTTT.